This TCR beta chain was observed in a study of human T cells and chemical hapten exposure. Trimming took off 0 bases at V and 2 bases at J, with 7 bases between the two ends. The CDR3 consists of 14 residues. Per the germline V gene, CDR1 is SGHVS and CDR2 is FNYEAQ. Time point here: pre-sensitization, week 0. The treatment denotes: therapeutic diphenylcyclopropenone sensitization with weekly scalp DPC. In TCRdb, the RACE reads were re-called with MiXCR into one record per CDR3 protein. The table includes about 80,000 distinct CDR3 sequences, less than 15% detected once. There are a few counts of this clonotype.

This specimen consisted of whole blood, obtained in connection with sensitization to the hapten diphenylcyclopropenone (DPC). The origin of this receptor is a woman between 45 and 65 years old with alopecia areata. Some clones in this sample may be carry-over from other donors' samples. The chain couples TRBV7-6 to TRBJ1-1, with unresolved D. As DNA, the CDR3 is TGTGCCAGCAGCTTAGCGGAGGGCAACACTGAAGCTTTCTTT. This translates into CASSLAEGNTEAFF.